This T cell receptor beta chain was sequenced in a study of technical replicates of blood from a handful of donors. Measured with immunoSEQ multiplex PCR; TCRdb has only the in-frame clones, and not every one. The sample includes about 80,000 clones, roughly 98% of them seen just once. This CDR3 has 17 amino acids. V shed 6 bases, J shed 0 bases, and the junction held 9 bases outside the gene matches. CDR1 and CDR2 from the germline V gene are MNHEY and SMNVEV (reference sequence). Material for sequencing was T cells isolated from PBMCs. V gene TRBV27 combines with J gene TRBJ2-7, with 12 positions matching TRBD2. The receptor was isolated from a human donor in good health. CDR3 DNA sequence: TGTGCCAGCAGCCCCCAAAAACTAGCGGGAGGCTCCTACGAGCAGTACTTC. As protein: CASSPQKLAGGSYEQYF.